This T cell receptor beta chain was identified in a study of T-cell memory formation after mild COVID-19. 5'RACE with constant-segment primers built TCRalpha and TCRbeta cDNA libraries with UMIs. TCRdb called the 5' RACE reads again in MiXCR, with one record for every CDR3 protein. This table holds roughly 86,000 distinct CDR3 sequences, more than 13% found once. Study-wide points: The study found balanced CD4/CD8 in clones contracting day 15 to 85 and a CD4+ lean in later expanders. Shrinking CD4+ clones were chiefly CM and EM; CD8+ ones were chiefly EMRA. The finding that pre-infection memory included some responding clones suggested that cross-reactive memory joined.

Per germline, CDR1 SGHKS and CDR2 YYEKEE (reference sequence). The CDR3 spans 16 residues. The J segment lost 4 bases and the V segment lost 6 bases, leaving 10 bases of the junction unmatched. There are a few counts of this clonotype. Its antigen remains unknown. The TCR was taken from a man aged 18 to 30 who had mild COVID-19 (a few samples of this study predate the infection). Cell type and time point are not known. Specimen: PBMCs or a T cell subset sorted from them (not recorded which). This rearrangement joins TRBV5-5 to TRBJ2-3, with 11 bases fitting TRBD2. CDR3 nucleotide sequence: TGTGCCAGCAACCCGCAGACTAGCGGGGTTGCAGATACGCAGTATTTT. It yields the protein CASNPQTSGVADTQYF.